A selection of T cell receptor beta chains follows, all from one sample in a study of T-cell reconstitution after alpha-beta-depleted transplantation in children. From the PCR reads, TCRdb called clonotypes with MiXCR, one entry per CDR3 protein. The sample has 200,000 to 250,000 distinct CDR3 sequences; 8% to 9.5% are singletons. The source material was PBMCs from the stem cell graft donor, sampled from the stem cell graft. The receptors derive from a human donor who donated a stem cell graft to a child with acute lymphoblastic leukemia. Each CDR3 is given with its conserved first and last residue. D genes are given only for firm matches. The size entry is marked missing in some rows and otherwise reads once, few, many or a size class.

>.|TRBJ2-6|.|TRBV19
TGTGCCAGTAGTATACAGGGCGCTACTGGGGCCAACGTCCTGACTTTC
CASSIQGATGANVLTF
>few|TRBJ2-6|.|TRBV15
TGTGCCACTTCTACTAAGACAGGCGGGGCCAACGTCCTGACTTTC
CATSTKTGGANVLTF
>few|TRBJ2-3|.|TRBV7-9
TGTGCCAGCGGGAGAGGGGGCACAGATACGCAGTATTTT
CASGRGGTDTQYF
>.|TRBJ1-5|.|TRBV7-2
TGTGCCAGCAGCTCTCGGGGGGGCGAGGTTCAGCCCCAGCATTTT
CASSSRGGEVQPQHF
>few|TRBJ2-1|TRBD2|TRBV24-1
TGTGCCACCAGTCCCGGAATTAGCGGGACCTCCTACAATGAGCAGTTCTTC
CATSPGISGTSYNEQFF
>.|TRBJ2-1|.|TRBV6-2/TRBV6-3
TGTGCCAGCAGGAGGGGGGCGTTCGCCTACAATGAGCAGTTCTTC
CASRRGAFAYNEQFF
>many|TRBJ1-1|TRBD1|TRBV20-1
TGCAGTGCGCCTCCGGGACAGGCTTACACTGAAGCTTTCTTT
CSAPPGQAYTEAFF
>many|TRBJ1-3|.|TRBV6-5
TGTGCCAGCAGCCTTAAGGTCAGGGAGGATGGAAACACCATATATTTT
CASSLKVREDGNTIYF
>few|TRBJ1-2|.|TRBV24-1
TGTGCCACCAGTGGGGGACGGTTCGCTAACTATGGCTACACCTTC
CATSGGRFANYGYTF
>.|TRBJ2-1|.|TRBV7-2
TGTGCCAGCGGAACGGGGCAGCCCTACAATGAGCAGTTCTTC
CASGTGQPYNEQFF
>.|TRBJ2-7|.|TRBV6-2/TRBV6-3
TGTGCCAGCAGTTACACGCTCTCCTACGAGCAGTACTTC
CASSYTLSYEQYF
>.|TRBJ2-3|.|TRBV4-2
TGTGCCAGCAGCCAAGACGAGGGGGTGATGGATACGCAGTATTTT
CASSQDEGVMDTQYF
>many|TRBJ2-3|TRBD2|TRBV3-1
TGTGCCAGCAGCCCCGGGACTAGGGGCACAGATACGCAGTATTTT
CASSPGTRGTDTQYF
>.|TRBJ2-1|.|TRBV11-2
TGTGCCAGCAGCCCACAGGGAGGGGGGGGGTACAATGAGCAGTTCTTC
CASSPQGGGGYNEQFF
>many|TRBJ2-2|.|TRBV7-2
TGTGCCAGCAGCCTCCCTAGGGGCATGGGTCCCGGGGAGCTGTTTTTT
CASSLPRGMGPGELFF
>many|TRBJ1-1|.|TRBV6-5
TGTGCCAGCAAGACCGGGACAATAGAAGCTTTCTTT
CASKTGTIEAFF
>few|TRBJ2-7|.|TRBV27
TGTGCCAGCAGTTTAAGATCAGGGCCCTACGAGCAGTACTTC
CASSLRSGPYEQYF
>few|TRBJ2-7|.|TRBV29-1
TGCAGCGTTGAAGGACAGAGCTACGAGCAGTACTTC
CSVEGQSYEQYF
>many|TRBJ2-7|.|TRBV7-2
TGTGCCAGCAGCCGAACTTTGGGGCTTATATACGAGCAGTACTTC
CASSRTLGLIYEQYF
>many|TRBJ2-1|TRBD2|TRBV3-1
TGTGCCAGCAGCCCGATAGCGGGGGGGCCGAATGAGCAGTTCTTC
CASSPIAGGPNEQFF
>.|TRBJ2-1|TRBD1|TRBV29-1
TGCAGCGTTCCAGACAGGGGGCCGAACAATGAGCAGTTCTTC
CSVPDRGPNNEQFF
>many|TRBJ2-1|.|TRBV10-3
TGTGCCATCAGTGTTTTGAATGAGCAGTTCTTC
CAISVLNEQFF
>.|TRBJ2-5|.|TRBV7-6
TGTGCCAGCAGCCCTCCTACCGCGGGGAGGGGGGAGACCCAGTACTTC
CASSPPTAGRGETQYF
>many|TRBJ2-7|.|TRBV10-3
TGTGCCACCAAGGACCCTCCGGCGTACGAGCAGTACTTC
CATKDPPAYEQYF
>.|TRBJ1-4|.|TRBV5-1
TGCGCCAGCAGCTCCCTCCCGGGGGCAGGGACTAATGAAAAACTGTTTTTT
CASSSLPGAGTNEKLFF
>many|TRBJ1-2|.|TRBV5-1
TGCGCCAGCAGCCTGACAGACCAGGTTACCTTC
CASSLTDQVTF
>few|TRBJ2-1|TRBD1|TRBV7-2
TGTGCCAGCAGCTTAGTTGGGACAGGGAACAATGAGCAGTTCTTC
CASSLVGTGNNEQFF
>many|TRBJ1-5|TRBD1|TRBV10-2
TGCGCCAGCAGTGGGACAGGGGGGAATCAGCCCCAGCATTTT
CASSGTGGNQPQHF
>many|TRBJ2-2|TRBD1|TRBV29-1
TGCAGCGTTTCGGGGACAGGGGTAACCGGGGAGCTGTTTTTT
CSVSGTGVTGELFF
>.|TRBJ1-2|.|TRBV7-2
TGTGCCAGCAGCTCCCAGACCCATGGCTACACCTTC
CASSSQTHGYTF
>few|TRBJ2-3|TRBD2|TRBV7-2
TGTGCCAGCAGCAAACGGACTAGCGAATTCACAGATACGCAGTATTTT
CASSKRTSEFTDTQYF
>few|TRBJ1-3|.|TRBV6-1
TGTGCCAGCAGTGAAGCCGCCGGGGGGGCAATCTCTGGAAACACCATATATTTT
CASSEAAGGAISGNTIYF
>many|TRBJ1-1|.|TRBV5-1
TGCGCCAGCAGCTTGATGGCAGGGGAAAAGAACACTGAAGCTTTCTTT
CASSLMAGEKNTEAFF
>few|TRBJ1-1|.|TRBV20-1
TGCAGTGCTAGACAGCCGGGGTTGGGGACTGAAGCTTTCTTT
CSARQPGLGTEAFF
>.|TRBJ1-2|TRBD1|TRBV6-1
TGTGCCAGCAGTGAAACCCCCGGGACAGGGAAATTGACCTTC
CASSETPGTGKLTF
>few|TRBJ1-1|.|TRBV5-1
TGCGCCAGCAGCTTCGCCCTGAACACTGAAGCTTTCTTT
CASSFALNTEAFF
>.|TRBJ2-6|.|TRBV28
TGTGCCAGCACCCTAGGGACGGATCCTTCTGGGGCCAACGTCCTGACTTTC
CASTLGTDPSGANVLTF
>many|TRBJ2-1|TRBD1|TRBV11-2
TGTGCCAGCAGCATCGTACAGGGGAGCTCCTACAATGAGCAGTTCTTC
CASSIVQGSSYNEQFF
>.|TRBJ2-1|TRBD2|TRBV20-1
TGCAGTGCTAGAGGTTGGGCTAGCGGGTACAATGAGCAGTTCTTC
CSARGWASGYNEQFF
>.|TRBJ2-3|.|TRBV10-3
TGTGCCATCAGTGAGTCCACGGGGTACACAGATACGCAGTATTTT
CAISESTGYTDTQYF